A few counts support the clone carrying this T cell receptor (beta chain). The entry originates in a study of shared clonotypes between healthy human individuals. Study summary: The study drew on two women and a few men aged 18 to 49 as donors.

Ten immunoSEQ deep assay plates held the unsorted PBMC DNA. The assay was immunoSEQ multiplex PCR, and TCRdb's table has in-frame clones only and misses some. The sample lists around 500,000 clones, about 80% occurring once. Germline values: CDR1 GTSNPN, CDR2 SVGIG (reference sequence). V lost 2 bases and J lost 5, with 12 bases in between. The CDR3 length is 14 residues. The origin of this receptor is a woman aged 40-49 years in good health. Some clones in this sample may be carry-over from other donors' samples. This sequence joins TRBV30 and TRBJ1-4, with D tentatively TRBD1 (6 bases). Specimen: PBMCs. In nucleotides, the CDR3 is TGTGCCTGGAGTTTGGGGGGCCTAAATGAAAAACTGTTTTTT. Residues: CAWSLGGLNEKLFF. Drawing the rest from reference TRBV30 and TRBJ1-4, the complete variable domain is SQTIHQWPATLVQPVGSPLSLECTVEGTSNPNLYWYRQAAGRGLQLLFYSVGIGQISSEVPQNLSASRPQDRQFILSSKKLLLSDSGFYLCAWSLGGLNEKLFFGSGTQLSVL.